This T cell receptor (beta chain) appears in the sequencing data of a study of control samples from healthy donors and cancer patients (dated by TCRdb to between 2020 and 2021). Receptor amplification or capture employed the immunoSEQ multiplex PCR assay. In TCRdb, the immuneACCESS table is reduced to in-frame sequences with V and J assigned. These tables do not hold every clone; where another copy was compared, an unresolved V gene accounts for under half, and the others remain unexplained. The sample data list tens of thousands of clones, and 70% to 85% of these were observed just once. 38% of the sample is taken by the ten largest. The V end loses 2 bases and the J end loses 4 bases, and a stretch of 6 bases separates them. CDR1 and CDR2 are drawn from the germline V gene: KGHSH, LQKENI. The CDR3 starts with the cysteine, ends with the phenylalanine, and has 13 residues. The sequence is cut down to CDR3 DNA, 39 bases in frame from base 1.

About this clone itself: This receptor's antigen is unknown. No much larger clone exists at a distance of one base, and base qualities are not known.

The chain is assembled from TRBV18 and TRBJ1-3; the D gene is unclear. Sequenced sample: PBMCs. The receptor's source is a man in his 70s with lung cancer. The CDR3 amino acid sequence is: CASSPARGNTIYF. In nucleotide form, the sequence is TGTGCCAGCTCACCAGCCAGGGGAAACACCATATATTTT. The CDR3 plus the reference TRBV18 and TRBJ1-3 genes for the other parts give the full variable domain: NAGVMQNPRHLVRRRGQEARLRCSPMKGHSHVYWYRQLPEEGLKFMVYLQKENIIDESGMPKERFSAEFPKEGPSILRIQQVVRGDSAAYFCASSPARGNTIYFGEGSWLTVV.